The 14 T cell receptor beta chains below all came from one sample that was sequenced in a study of T cell clonality in common variable immunodeficiency. Profiling relied on immunoSEQ multiplex PCR, and the TCRdb table lists in-frame clones only, not all of them. The sample has around 55,000 clones, none seen only once. Sequences were obtained from peripheral blood mononuclear cells. These receptors originate from a person between 18 and 69 years old in good health.

The table lists this clone with a few counts. The CDR3 sequence is CASSFGTNGRDEQFF. The covered CDR3 bases are TGTGCCAGCAGCTTCGGGACTAACGGGAGGGATGAG. The chain joins TRBV7-2 to TRBJ2-1, with 8 positions matching TRBD2. The missing CDR3 end, 3 residues past where the read stops, is filled in from the germline J gene. Germline V gives CDR1 SGHTA, CDR2 FQGNSA. Trimming at V came to 3 bases and at J to 8 bases, leaving 9 bases not matched to a gene. The CDR3 has 15 residues.

This clone has a count of ten or more. The observed sequence ends 3 residues before the CDR3 terminus, with the missing tail filled in from the germline J gene. This chain joins TRBV18 and TRBJ2-5, with TRBD2 identical over 8 bases. V shed 5 bases and J 4 bases; nucleotides not matched to a gene: 9. Looked up from germline, CDR1 is KGHSH and CDR2 is LQKENI. The CDR3 has 15 amino acids. The CDR3 spells CASSDNSGVRETQYF. CDR3 DNA, as far as it was read: TGTGCCAGCTCAGACAATAGCGGGGTTCGAGAGACC.

This clone was observed at least ten times. The read ends 3 residues early relative to the CDR3; the germline J gene fills the gap. The chain carries TRBV5-1 and TRBJ1-1; D is possibly TRBD1 (6 bases). Per germline, CDR1 SGHRS and CDR2 YFSETQ. Trimming shortened V by 4 bases and J by 4 bases, and 14 bases separated the two germline ends. This CDR3 comprises 14 residues. The CDR3 region is CASSPGGGRTEAFF. CDR3 DNA, as far as it was read: TGCGCCAGCAGCCCCGGGGGGGGCCGCACTGAA.

This clone was seen at least ten times. The CDR3 goes on 3 residues after the read ends, and that part is filled in from the germline J gene. V is TRBV29-1 and J is TRBJ1-1; D possibly corresponds to TRBD1 (6 bases). CDR1 and CDR2 from the germline V gene are SQVTM and ANQGSEA. The CDR3 contains 14 residues. The CDR3 reads CSVGLSRDQGEAFF. The DNA read from the CDR3 is TGCAGCGTGGGACTATCCAGGGATCAGGGGGAA.

In regard to this clone: Read data end 3 residues before the CDR3 end; the end is taken from the germline J gene. The chain employs TRBV19 and TRBJ2-1; tentative D call: TRBD2 (6 bases). Trimming left V 3 bases short and J 9 bases short, with 18 bases between. Per germline, CDR1 LNHDA and CDR2 SQIVND (reference sequence). The CDR3 contains 15 residues. The part of the CDR3 DNA that was read is TGTGCCAGTAGTATGTGGACGACGGGGGTTGGTGAG. Its protein product is CASSMWTTGVGE. The entire CDR3 is CASSMWTTGVGEQFF.

This clone showed up many times. Sequencing ends 3 residues short of the CDR3 end; the germline J gene provides the rest. This chain uses TRBV7-8 with TRBJ2-1; D possibly corresponds to TRBD2 (5 bases). Germline loops: CDR1 SGHVS, CDR2 FQNEAQ. Between the trimmed V and J ends, which lost 1 base and 1 base, there was a span of 11 bases. This CDR3 comprises 16 residues. CDR3 bases read: TGTGCCAGCAGCTTAGGACTATCTACATCCTACAATGAG. Translated, it gives CASSLGLSTSYNE. The full CDR3 sequence reads CASSLGLSTSYNEQFF.

There are many counts of this clone. Read coverage stops 3 residues before the CDR3 terminus; the germline J gene supplies the remainder. The rearrangement joins TRBV5-4 to TRBJ1-4, with TRBD1 matching over 8 bases. This CDR3 is 14 amino acids long. The J segment lost 8 bases and the V segment lost 4 bases, leaving 7 bases of the junction unmatched. Germline V gives CDR1 SGHNT, CDR2 YYREEE (reference sequence). The covered CDR3 bases are TGTGCCAGCAGCCCGGACAGGGTTGGAGAAAAA. Protein sequence: CASSPDRVGEK. The whole CDR3 is CASSPDRVGEKLFF.

This clone was observed many times. The read terminates 3 residues ahead of where the CDR3 ends, so the germline J gene completes it. This chain connects TRBV30 to TRBJ1-1, with no clear D. Germline loops: CDR1 GTSNPN, CDR2 SVGIG (reference sequence). V was clipped by 8 bases and J by 3 bases, with 10 bases between them. The CDR3 is 11 amino acids. Here the CDR3 reads CASRRDTEAFF. The sequenced part of the CDR3 DNA is TGTGCCAGCCGGAGGGACACTGAA.

This clone was seen many times. The observed sequence ends 3 residues before the CDR3 terminus, with the missing tail filled in from the germline J gene. The V call is TRBV5-1, the J call TRBJ2-1, with TRBD2 as a possible D gene (6 bases). The CDR3 consists of 16 residues. Per the germline V gene, CDR1 is SGHRS and CDR2 is YFSETQ. Trimming shortened V by 2 bases and J by 1 base, and 13 bases separated the two germline ends. The covered CDR3 bases are TGCGCCAGCAGCTTAAAGGGACTTAATTCCTACAATGAG. Protein product: CASSLKGLNSYNE. The whole CDR3 sequence is CASSLKGLNSYNEQFF.

This clone has only a few counts. Read sequence stops 3 residues before the CDR3 end, and the germline J gene provides the missing end. The chain links TRBV7-3 to TRBJ1-2; 9 bases line up with TRBD1. Germline-derived CDR1 and CDR2 are SGHTA and FQGTGA. The CDR3 contains 14 residues. CDR3 DNA, as far as it was read: TGTGCCAGCAGCCCCGGGACAGGGAACAATGAC. Its translation: CASSPGTGNND. The whole CDR3 sequence is CASSPGTGNNDYTF.

In this sample, this clone turned up many times. The sequence runs out 3 residues before the end of the CDR3; the remainder is reconstructed from the germline J gene. The chain joins TRBV12-5 to TRBJ1-2, with TRBD1 identical over 7 bases. The V segment lost 1 base and the J segment 3 bases; nucleotides outside the gene matches: 2. CDR1 is LGHNT and CDR2 is FRNRAP in the germline V gene. CDR3 length: 14 residues. CDR3 DNA, as far as it was read: TGTGCTAGTGGTTTGGAAAGGGGGCACTATGGC. Its translation: CASGLERGHYG. The whole CDR3 protein is CASGLERGHYGYTF.

In this sample, this clone turned up many times. One end of the junction does not line up with germline, which may come from a read error. The DNA read from the CDR3 is TGTGCTAGCAGCTTAGCAAGCGGATTAATTTACGAG. This codes for CASSLASGLIYE. The whole CDR3 reads CASSLASGLIYEQYF. The V and J genes are TRBV7-7 and TRBJ2-7; D may be TRBD2 (5 bases). The read gets to within 3 residues of the CDR3 end, and the germline J gene fills in the rest. CDR3 length: 15 residues. The germline V gene has CDR1 SSHAT and CDR2 FNYEAQ (reference sequence).

This clone has more than one count but fewer than ten. The DNA ends 3 residues before the CDR3 does, and the rest of the CDR3 is filled in from the germline J gene. V is TRBV20-1 and J is TRBJ2-7; 9 bases are shared with TRBD1. The CDR3 is 15 amino acids. Germline CDR1 is DFQATT and CDR2 is SNEGSKA (reference sequence). Trimming took 0 bases from V and 5 from J; bases not matched to a gene: 8. Here the CDR3 reads CSARDPGQGNDEQYF. The covered CDR3 bases are TGCAGTGCTAGAGATCCCGGACAGGGGAACGACGAG.

This clone was found many times. The CDR3 is cut off 3 residues early in the read; its end comes from the germline J gene. V and J are TRBV30 and TRBJ1-3; D perhaps matches TRBD1 (5 bases). The V end lost 4 bases, the J end lost 4 bases, and 17 bases lay between the germline ends. This CDR3 has 15 amino acids. CDR1 and CDR2 (germline): GTSNPN, SVGIG (reference sequence). CDR3 bases read: TGTGCCTGGACCTCGAGCGGGGCGCGCGGAAACACC. It specifies CAWTSSGARGNT. The CDR3 as a whole reads CAWTSSGARGNTIYF.